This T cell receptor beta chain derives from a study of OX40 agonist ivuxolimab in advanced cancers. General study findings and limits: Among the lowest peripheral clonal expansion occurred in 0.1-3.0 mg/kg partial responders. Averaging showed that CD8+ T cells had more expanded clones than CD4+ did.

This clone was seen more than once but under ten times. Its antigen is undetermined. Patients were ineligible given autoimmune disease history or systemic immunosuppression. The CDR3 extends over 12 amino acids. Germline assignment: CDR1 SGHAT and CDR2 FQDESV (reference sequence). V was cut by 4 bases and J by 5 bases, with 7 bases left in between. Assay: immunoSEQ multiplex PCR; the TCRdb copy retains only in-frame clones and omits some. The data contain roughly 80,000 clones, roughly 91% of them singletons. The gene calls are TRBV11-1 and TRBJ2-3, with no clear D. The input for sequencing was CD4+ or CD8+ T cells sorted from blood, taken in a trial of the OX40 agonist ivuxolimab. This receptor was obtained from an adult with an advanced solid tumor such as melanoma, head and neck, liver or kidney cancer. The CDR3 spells CASSSIRDTQYF. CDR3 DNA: TGTGCCAGCAGCTCAATCAGAGATACGCAGTATTTT.